This T cell receptor (beta chain) was recovered during a study of identical twins (dated by TCRdb to between 2015 and 2016). Some background on the complete study: To test whether fetal clonotypes persist, the study used deep sequencing on TCR alpha and beta repertoires from monozygotic twins, unrelated adults of various ages, and cord blood. Replicate twin experiments were performed at different times using different library preparation protocols to rule out contamination. Paper-wide results and their limitations: Out-of-frame TCR alpha sharing in monozygotic twins was systematically underestimated by recombination models, whereas sharing between unrelated individuals was in agreement with the recombination models. Invariant T cells such as MAIT and iNKT could partly confound zero-insertion analyses, although diverse VJ usage argued against such confounding for most clonotypes. A weaker excess of twin sharing was found in beta out-of-frame sequences because the signal-to-noise ratio was lowered by fewer shared sequences. Because the same donors could not be followed over many years, conclusions were based on cross-sectional statistical analysis. Abundant cord blood beta clonotypes carried fewer insertions; young adult naive repertoires showed a weaker similar trend, while memory repertoires showed none. Compared with coincidental sharing between unrelated individuals, out-of-frame TCR alpha sequences shared between twins showed an excess of sequences with low generation probability.

Library prep was done by 5' RACE. The instrument given in TCRdb is Illumina HiSeq 2000. Template switching added a universal primer binding site, and the final cDNA carried a unique molecular identifier that allowed TCR cDNA molecules to be counted accurately. Specific primers in the conserved constant-segment region were used to synthesize first-strand cDNA for TCR alpha and beta chains. To control for contamination, each cDNA library was double barcoded with a SMART-Mk sample barcode plus Illumina barcodes. Two successive PCR steps introduced TruSeq adapter sequences along with Illumina sample barcodes. The TCR alpha and beta cDNA libraries were sequenced on the Illumina HiSeq platform using custom primers. In the paper's pipeline: MiGEC processed the raw reads to extract unique molecular identifiers, while MiXCR was used to determine the CDR3 positions. For each individual, recombination models were inferred using an EM algorithm with the repgenHMM and IGoR tools. The tcR package in R was used for shared clonotype analysis, with sharing normalized by the product of cloneset sizes. To study raw recombination without the effects of thymic and clonal selection, out-of-frame nonproductive sequences were analyzed. TCRdb applied fastp at Q25 and MiXCR to the public reads, then kept only in-frame beta chains. Rows are combined by CDR3 protein, so each entry shows the most common genes and DNA. TCRdb, not the original authors, processed these V and J calls. In all, the sample holds hundreds of thousands of distinct CDR3 sequences, and 6% to 6.5% of those were seen once. Clones ranked in the top ten supply 1.5% to 2% of the sample.

All donors were healthy Caucasians. The researchers also sequenced three unrelated adults who were not twins: a male aged 18 to 29, a male aged 50 to 60, and a female aged 50 to 60. Miltenyi CD45RO+ enrichment and human naive T-cell isolation kits were used to isolate memory (CD45RO+) and naive T cells from PBMC. From cysteine to phenylalanine, the CDR3 is 16 amino acids long. CDR3 DNA only is kept here, 48 bases in frame from base 1. Trimming leaves V shorter by 3 bases and J shorter by 5 bases, with the junction holding 9 bases beyond the gene matches. Reading the germline V gene gives CDR1 SGDLS and CDR2 YYNGEE. This clonotype came up a few times. Its antigen specificity is not known. One base away there is no much larger clone; base qualities are not given.

This TCR came from a man between 18 and 35 years old in good health. The sample was naive T cells sorted from blood. The sample's cell subset or site, from its label and the paper: cells isolated with a human naive T-cell isolation kit. Recombination linked TRBV9 to TRBJ2-5, and 11 bases in between align with TRBD1. The CDR3 protein is CASSDGTGGYGETQYF. The nucleotide sequence reads as follows: TGTGCCAGCAGCGACGGGACAGGGGGATATGGGGAGACCCAGTACTTC.